The sequence of this T cell receptor beta chain was determined in a study of T-cell memory formation after mild COVID-19. General observations from the study: CD4/CD8 balance held among clones contracting day 15 to 85, and later expanders leaned CD4+.

TCRdb processed the 5' RACE reads anew with MiXCR; each CDR3 protein has one entry. The data show approximately 30,000 distinct CDR3 sequences, around 8% seen once. This clonotype appeared a few times. Antigen specificity is unknown. The germline gives CDR1 SGDLS, CDR2 YYNGEE. The CDR3 runs to 13 residues. Between the trimmed V and J ends, which lost 5 bases and 5 bases, there was a span of 13 bases. The chain has TRBV9 and TRBJ2-5; D may be TRBD1 or TRBD2 (5 bases each). The receptor was isolated from a man aged 18 to 35 who had mild COVID-19 (a few samples of this study predate the infection). Cell type and time point are not known. The source material was PBMCs or a T cell subset sorted from them (not recorded which). The CDR3 region has the DNA TGTGCCAGCAGTCCCGGGACCACGGAGACCCAGTACTTC. It encodes CASSPGTTETQYF.